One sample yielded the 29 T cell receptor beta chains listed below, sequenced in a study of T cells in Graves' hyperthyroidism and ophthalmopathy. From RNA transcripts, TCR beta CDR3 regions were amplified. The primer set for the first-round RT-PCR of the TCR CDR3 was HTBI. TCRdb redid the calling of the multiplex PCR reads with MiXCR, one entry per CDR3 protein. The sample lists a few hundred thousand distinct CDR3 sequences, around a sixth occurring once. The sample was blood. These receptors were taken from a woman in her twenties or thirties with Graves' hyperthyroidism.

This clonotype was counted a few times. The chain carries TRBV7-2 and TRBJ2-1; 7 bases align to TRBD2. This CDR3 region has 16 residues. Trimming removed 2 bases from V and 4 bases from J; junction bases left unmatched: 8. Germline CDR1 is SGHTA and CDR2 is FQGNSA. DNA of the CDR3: TGTGCCAGCAGCTTAACTTCTAGCGGTCTTTACAATGAGCAGTTCTTC. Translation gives CASSLTSSGLYNEQFF.

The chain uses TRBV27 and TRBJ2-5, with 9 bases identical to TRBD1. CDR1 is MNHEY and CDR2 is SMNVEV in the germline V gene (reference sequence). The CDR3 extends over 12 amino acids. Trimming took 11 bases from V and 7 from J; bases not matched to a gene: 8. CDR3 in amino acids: CASGTGRGTQYF. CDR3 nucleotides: TGTGCCTCGGGGACAGGGAGGGGGACCCAGTACTTC.

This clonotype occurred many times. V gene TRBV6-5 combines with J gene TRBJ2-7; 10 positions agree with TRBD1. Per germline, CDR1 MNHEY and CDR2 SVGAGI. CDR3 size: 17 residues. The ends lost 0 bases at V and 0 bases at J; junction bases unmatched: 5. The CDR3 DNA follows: TGTGCCAGCAGTTACTCCACCGGGACAGGGGCCTCCTACGAGCAGTACTTC. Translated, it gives CASSYSTGTGASYEQYF.

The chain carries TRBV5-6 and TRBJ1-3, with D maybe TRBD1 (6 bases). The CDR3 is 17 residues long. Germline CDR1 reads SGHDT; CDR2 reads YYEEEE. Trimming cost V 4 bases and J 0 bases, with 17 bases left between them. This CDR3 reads CASSRDNSGISGNTIYF. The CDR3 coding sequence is TGTGCCAGCAGCCGGGACAATTCTGGCATCTCTGGAAACACCATATATTTT.

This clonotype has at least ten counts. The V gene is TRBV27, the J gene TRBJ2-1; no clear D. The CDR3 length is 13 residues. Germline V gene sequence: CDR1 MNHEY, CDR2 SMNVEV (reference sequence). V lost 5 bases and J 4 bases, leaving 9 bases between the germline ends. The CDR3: CASSGVRYNEQFF. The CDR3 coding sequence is TGTGCCAGCAGTGGGGTTAGGTACAATGAGCAGTTCTTC.

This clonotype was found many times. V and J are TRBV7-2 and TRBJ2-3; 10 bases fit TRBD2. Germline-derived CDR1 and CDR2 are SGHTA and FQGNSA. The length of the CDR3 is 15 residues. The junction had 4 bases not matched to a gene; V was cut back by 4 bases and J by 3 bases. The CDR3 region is CASSSGLAKTDTQYF. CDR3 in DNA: TGTGCCAGCAGCTCGGGACTAGCGAAAACAGATACGCAGTATTTT.

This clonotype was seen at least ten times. This CDR3 is CSARQLGETQYF. The CDR3 bases are TGCAGTGCTAGACAGTTGGGAGAGACCCAGTACTTC. V usage is TRBV20-1 and J usage is TRBJ2-5, with D hard to call. The V gene's germline CDR1 is DFQATT and CDR2 SNEGSKA (reference sequence). This CDR3 has 12 residues. The V end lost 2 bases, the J end lost 4 bases, and 8 bases lay between the germline ends.

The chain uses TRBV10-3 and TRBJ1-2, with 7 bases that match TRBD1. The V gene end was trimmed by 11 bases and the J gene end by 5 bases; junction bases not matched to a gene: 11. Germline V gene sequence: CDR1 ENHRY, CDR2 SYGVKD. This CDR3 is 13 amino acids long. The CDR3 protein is CASGQEEGYGYTF. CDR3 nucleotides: TGTGCCTCTGGACAGGAGGAGGGATATGGCTACACCTTC.

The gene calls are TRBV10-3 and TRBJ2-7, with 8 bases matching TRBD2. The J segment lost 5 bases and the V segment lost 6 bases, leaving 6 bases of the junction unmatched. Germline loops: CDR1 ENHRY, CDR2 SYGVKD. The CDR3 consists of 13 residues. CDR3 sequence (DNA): TGTGCCATCAGAGGGACTAGTAAGGACGAGCAGTACTTC. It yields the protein CAIRGTSKDEQYF.

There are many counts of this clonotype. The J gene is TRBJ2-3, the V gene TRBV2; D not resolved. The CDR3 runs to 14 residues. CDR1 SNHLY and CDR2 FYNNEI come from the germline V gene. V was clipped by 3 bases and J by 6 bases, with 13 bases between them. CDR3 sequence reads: CASSEVWIGDTQYF. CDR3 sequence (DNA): TGTGCCAGCAGTGAGGTTTGGATTGGGGATACGCAGTATTTT.

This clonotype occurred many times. The CDR3 sequence: CASSHREKQYNEQFF. CDR3 coding DNA: TGTGCCAGCAGCCACAGGGAGAAGCAGTACAATGAGCAGTTCTTC. V and J are TRBV7-2 and TRBJ2-1, with D perhaps matching TRBD1 (6 bases). CDR3 size: 15 residues. The V gene lost 5 bases and the J gene lost 4 bases, with 15 bases spanning the gap. Per germline, CDR1 SGHTA and CDR2 FQGNSA.

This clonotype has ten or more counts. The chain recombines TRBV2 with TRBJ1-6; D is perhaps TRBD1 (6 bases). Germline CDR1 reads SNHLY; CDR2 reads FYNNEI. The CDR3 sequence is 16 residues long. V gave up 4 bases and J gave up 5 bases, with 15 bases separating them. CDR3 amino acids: CASSGGGATDNSPLHF. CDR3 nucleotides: TGTGCCAGCAGTGGAGGGGGGGCTACGGATAATTCACCCCTCCACTTT.

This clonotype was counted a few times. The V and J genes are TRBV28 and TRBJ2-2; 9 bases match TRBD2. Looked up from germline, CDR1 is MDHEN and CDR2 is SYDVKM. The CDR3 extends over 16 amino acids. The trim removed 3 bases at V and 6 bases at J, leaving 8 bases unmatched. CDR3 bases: TGTGCCAGCAGTTTTCTTGAGGCGGGAGGGGCCGGGGAGCTGTTTTTT. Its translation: CASSFLEAGGAGELFF.

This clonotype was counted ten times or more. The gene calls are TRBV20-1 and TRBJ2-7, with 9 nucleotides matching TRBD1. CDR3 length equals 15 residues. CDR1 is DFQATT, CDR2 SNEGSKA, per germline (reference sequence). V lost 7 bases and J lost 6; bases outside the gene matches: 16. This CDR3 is CSVQLAGTGSSEQYF. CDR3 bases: TGCAGTGTCCAGCTCGCCGGGACAGGGTCTAGCGAGCAGTACTTC.

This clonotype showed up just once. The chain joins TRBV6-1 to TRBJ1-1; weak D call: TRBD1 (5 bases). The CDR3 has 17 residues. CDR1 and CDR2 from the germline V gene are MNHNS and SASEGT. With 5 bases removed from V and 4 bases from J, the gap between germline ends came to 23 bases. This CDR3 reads CASSPQPTVTRGTEAFF. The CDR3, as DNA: TGTGCCAGCAGTCCACAACCGACAGTGACCCGCGGCACTGAAGCTTTCTTT.

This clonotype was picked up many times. The CDR3 nucleotides read TGTGCCAGCAGTCCATCCCGGACAGGGGGCTTAAACATTCAGTACTTC. Residues: CASSPSRTGGLNIQYF. This chain connects TRBV28 to TRBJ2-4, with 11 bases identical to TRBD1. CDR1 is MDHEN, CDR2 SYDVKM, per germline. Unmatched junction bases numbered 9, after V lost 5 bases and J lost 6 bases. This CDR3 contains 16 residues.

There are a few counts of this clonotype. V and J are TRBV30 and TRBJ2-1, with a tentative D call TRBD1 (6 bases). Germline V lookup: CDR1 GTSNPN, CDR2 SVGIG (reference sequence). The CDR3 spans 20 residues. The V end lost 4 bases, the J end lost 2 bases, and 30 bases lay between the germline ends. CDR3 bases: TGTGCCTGGACCCTAGGGGGTGTTCCTATCCACGTAGCGACCTACAATGAGCAGTTCTTC. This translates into CAWTLGGVPIHVATYNEQFF.

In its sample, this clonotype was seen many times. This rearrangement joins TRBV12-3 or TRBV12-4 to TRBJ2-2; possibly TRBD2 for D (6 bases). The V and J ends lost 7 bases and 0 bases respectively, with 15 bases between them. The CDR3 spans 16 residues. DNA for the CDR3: TGTGCCAGCACCGTTCCCGGGACTGCGAACACCGGGGAGCTGTTTTTT. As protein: CASTVPGTANTGELFF.

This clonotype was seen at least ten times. The CDR3 nucleotides are TGTGCCTGGAGTGTACGAGCGGGAGGGATATACAATGAGCAGTTCTTC. Protein sequence: CAWSVRAGGIYNEQFF. The rearrangement joins TRBV30 to TRBJ2-1, with 10 nucleotides matching TRBD2. Germline-derived CDR1 and CDR2 are GTSNPN and SVGIG (reference sequence). The length of the CDR3 is 16 residues. The trim removed 0 bases at V and 4 bases at J, leaving 6 bases unmatched.

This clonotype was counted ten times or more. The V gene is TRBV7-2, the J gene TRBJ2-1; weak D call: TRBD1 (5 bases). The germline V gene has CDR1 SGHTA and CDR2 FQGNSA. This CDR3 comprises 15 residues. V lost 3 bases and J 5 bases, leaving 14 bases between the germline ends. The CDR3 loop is CASSFQGLGHNEQFF. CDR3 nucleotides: TGTGCCAGCAGCTTCCAGGGCCTGGGGCACAATGAGCAGTTCTTC.

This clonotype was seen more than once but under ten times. CDR3 loop: CASSRTGGYTEAFF. CDR3 in DNA: TGTGCCAGCTCCCGGACAGGGGGCTACACTGAAGCTTTCTTT. The rearrangement uses TRBV6-1 and TRBJ1-1; TRBD1 aligns across 11 bases. The V segment lost 8 bases and the J segment 3 bases; nucleotides outside the gene matches: 5. CDR3 length equals 14 residues. Germline assignment: CDR1 MNHNS and CDR2 SASEGT.

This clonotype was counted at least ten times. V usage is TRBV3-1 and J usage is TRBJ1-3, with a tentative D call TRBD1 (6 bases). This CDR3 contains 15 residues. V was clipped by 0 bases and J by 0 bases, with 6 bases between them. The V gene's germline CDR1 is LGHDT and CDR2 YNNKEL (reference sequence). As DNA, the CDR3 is TGTGCCAGCAGCCAAGAGGACAGCTCTGGAAACACCATATATTTT. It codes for CASSQEDSSGNTIYF.

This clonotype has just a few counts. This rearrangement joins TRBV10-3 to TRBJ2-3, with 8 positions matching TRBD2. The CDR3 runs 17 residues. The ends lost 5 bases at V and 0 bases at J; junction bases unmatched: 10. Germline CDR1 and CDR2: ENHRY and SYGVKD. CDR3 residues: CAISWGMREESTDTQYF. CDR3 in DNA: TGTGCCATCAGTTGGGGGATGCGGGAGGAAAGCACAGATACGCAGTATTTT.

CDR3 nucleotide sequence: TGTGCCACCAGTGACCAGGGGACGGACAGGCCCGGGGAGCTGTTTTTT. Translated: CATSDQGTDRPGELFF. This chain uses TRBV24-1 with TRBJ2-2; TRBD1 matches at 7 bases. Germline assignment: CDR1 KGHDR and CDR2 SFDVKD. The CDR3 loop spans 16 amino acids. The V gene end was trimmed by 4 bases and the J gene end by 6 bases; junction bases not matched to a gene: 10.

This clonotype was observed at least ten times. The CDR3 here is CASRRLAGSSYEQYF. The CDR3 nucleotides read TGTGCCAGCAGGAGACTAGCGGGTAGTTCCTACGAGCAGTACTTC. The chain couples TRBV11-2 to TRBJ2-7; 10 bases are a match to TRBD2. CDR3 length equals 15 residues. Looked up from germline, CDR1 is SGHAT and CDR2 is FQNNGV. Germline trimming cut 6 bases from V and 1 base from J; bases unmatched to any gene: 6.

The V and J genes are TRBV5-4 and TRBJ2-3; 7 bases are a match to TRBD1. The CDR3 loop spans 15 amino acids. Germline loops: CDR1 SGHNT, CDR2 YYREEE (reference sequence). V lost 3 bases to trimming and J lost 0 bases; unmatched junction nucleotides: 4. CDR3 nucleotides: TGTGCCAGCAGCTCAACGACAGGGAGCACAGATACGCAGTATTTT. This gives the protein CASSSTTGSTDTQYF. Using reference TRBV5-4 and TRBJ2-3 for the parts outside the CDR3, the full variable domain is ETGVTQSPTHLIKTRGQQVTLRCSSQSGHNTVSWYQQALGQGPQFIFQYYREEENGRGNFPPRFSGLQFPNYSSELNVNALELDDSALYLCASSSTTGSTDTQYFGPGTRLTVL.

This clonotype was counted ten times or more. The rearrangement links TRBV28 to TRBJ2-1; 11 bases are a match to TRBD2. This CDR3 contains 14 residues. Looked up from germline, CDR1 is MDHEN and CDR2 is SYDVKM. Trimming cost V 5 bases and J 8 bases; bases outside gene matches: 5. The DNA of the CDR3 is TGTGCCAGCAGTCCCCATAGCGGGAGGGATGAGCAGTTCTTC. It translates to CASSPHSGRDEQFF.

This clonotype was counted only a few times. The CDR3 loop is CASSEAAGYGYTF. The DNA for the CDR3 is TGTGCCAGCAGTGAAGCGGCAGGCTATGGCTACACCTTC. The V call is TRBV6-1, the J call TRBJ1-2; D is uncertain. The CDR3 is made up of 13 amino acids. The germline V gene encodes CDR1 MNHNS and CDR2 SASEGT. Trimming removed 0 bases from V and 4 bases from J, with 6 bases in between.

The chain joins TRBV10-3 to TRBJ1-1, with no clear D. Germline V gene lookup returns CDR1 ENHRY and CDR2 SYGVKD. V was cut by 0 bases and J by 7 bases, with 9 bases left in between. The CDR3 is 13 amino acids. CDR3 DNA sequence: TGTGCCATCAGTGAGTCTTACAACCTTGAAGCTTTCTTT. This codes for CAISESYNLEAFF.